Presented here are 26 T cell receptor beta chains from one specimen sequenced in a study of blood T cells in healthy people across ages. With a J-beta primer mix and a sample-barcoded 5' primer, a second PCR ran 7 to 11 cycles. TCRdb re-derived calls from the 5' RACE reads in MiXCR, one entry per CDR3 protein. The repertoire holds about 1,500,000 distinct CDR3 sequences, 28% seen once, with roughly 8.2% in the top ten. Sequencing used blood. These receptors were obtained from a woman in her 30s in good health.

This clonotype has just a few counts. V gene TRBV12-3 or TRBV12-4 combines with J gene TRBJ1-2; D not certain. The CDR3 is 14 amino acids. V shed 6 bases and J shed 7 bases, with 18 bases lying between them. As DNA, the CDR3 is TGTGCCAGCAGCACGGCCAGGCGTTGGGGTGGCTACACCTTC. Translated: CASSTARRWGGYTF.

This clonotype has only a few counts. The chain joins TRBV27 to TRBJ1-1; TRBD1 might be the D (5 bases). In germline, CDR1 is MNHEY, CDR2 SMNVEV (reference sequence). This CDR3 region has 14 residues. V lost 6 bases and J 4 bases, leaving 15 bases between the germline ends. The CDR3 DNA follows: TGTGCCAGCAGATCCCTAGACAGAGCCACTGAAGCTTTCTTT. Translation: CASRSLDRATEAFF.

This clonotype has only a few counts. The CDR3 here is CASSVRDRESPLHF. CDR3 nucleotide sequence: TGTGCCAGCAGCGTCCGGGACAGAGAATCACCCCTCCACTTT. The chain has TRBV9 and TRBJ1-6, with 7 bases aligning to TRBD1. Germline CDR1 is SGDLS and CDR2 is YYNGEE. This CDR3 has 14 residues. The V segment lost 2 bases and the J segment 10 bases; nucleotides outside the gene matches: 6.

This clonotype was seen ten or more times. The rearrangement joins TRBV5-5 to TRBJ2-6; TRBD1 matches 8 bases. Germline lookup yields CDR1 SGHKS and CDR2 YYEKEE (reference sequence). V gave up 0 bases and J gave up 1 base; unmatched junction bases: 6. The CDR3 is 18 amino acids. CDR3 loop: CASSLGPGGWSGANVLTF. CDR3 DNA sequence: TGTGCCAGCAGCTTGGGGCCAGGGGGCTGGTCTGGGGCCAACGTCCTGACTTTC.

The J gene is TRBJ2-1, the V gene TRBV10-3, with TRBD1 identical over 9 bases. Germline CDR1 ENHRY, CDR2 SYGVKD. There are 20 residues in the CDR3. J gave up 5 bases and V 0 bases, and 17 bases lay outside the gene matches. The CDR3 DNA follows: TGTGCCATCAGTGAGTCGACTCGGACATCTAGGGACAGGGTGCACAATGAGCAGTTCTTC. It yields the protein CAISESTRTSRDRVHNEQFF.

There are many counts of this clonotype. The V gene is TRBV6-2 or TRBV6-3, the J gene TRBJ2-5, with D possibly matching TRBD1 (6 bases). CDR1 is MNHEY and CDR2 is SVGEGT in the germline V gene. Trimming took off 0 bases at V and 1 base at J, with 9 bases between the two ends. This CDR3 spans 15 amino acids. The CDR3 loop reads CASSYSTGSQETQYF. CDR3 DNA: TGTGCCAGCAGTTACTCGACAGGTAGCCAAGAGACCCAGTACTTC.

This clonotype was counted ten times or more. This chain joins TRBV29-1 and TRBJ2-7; unclear D gene. Trimming took 7 bases from V and 7 from J, leaving 14 bases between them. Germline V gene lookup returns CDR1 SQVTM and CDR2 ANQGSEA. The CDR3 extends over 11 amino acids. The CDR3 sequence: CSATSLREQYF. In nucleotides, the CDR3 is TGCAGCGCTACCTCCCTCCGGGAGCAGTACTTC.

This clonotype was detected many times. The rearrangement uses TRBV12-3 or TRBV12-4 and TRBJ2-7, with 10 bases identical to TRBD2. With V trimmed by 9 bases and J by 3 bases, 8 bases remained unmatched. This CDR3 has 14 amino acids. The CDR3 here is CASRRTSGFYEQYF. CDR3 nucleotide sequence: TGTGCCAGTCGCCGGACTAGCGGTTTCTACGAGCAGTACTTC.

V is TRBV28 and J is TRBJ2-3, with no clear D. CDR1 MDHEN and CDR2 SYDVKM come from the germline V gene. With 3 bases removed from V and 4 bases from J, the gap between germline ends came to 8 bases. The CDR3 length is 13 residues. The DNA for the CDR3 is TGTGCCAGCAGTTTGACGCTTTCAGATACGCAGTATTTT. It yields the protein CASSLTLSDTQYF.

This clonotype was counted only a few times. V is TRBV14 and J is TRBJ1-1; possible D gene TRBD1, 6 bases. V lost 4 bases, J lost 3 bases, and 15 bases lay in between. The CDR3 has 15 residues. CDR1 and CDR2 (germline): SGHDN, FVKESK. The CDR3 sequence is CASSLRGWGDTEAFF. The CDR3 nucleotides are TGTGCCAGCAGCCTCAGGGGCTGGGGGGACACTGAAGCTTTCTTT. The variable domain in full, completed from reference TRBV14 and TRBJ1-1, reads EAGVTQFPSHSVIEKGQTVTLRCDPISGHDNLYWYRRVMGKEIKFLLHFVKESKQDESGMPNNRFLAERTGGTYSTLKVQPAELEDSGVYFCASSLRGWGDTEAFFGQGTRLTVV.

The table lists this clonotype with a few counts. The chain employs TRBV5-5 and TRBJ1-6; D not certain. The germline V gene has CDR1 SGHKS and CDR2 YYEKEE (reference sequence). The CDR3 sequence is 11 residues long. Deletions cut 0 bases from V and 16 bases from J, with 8 bases between. The CDR3 reads CASSLDTYLHF. The CDR3 DNA is TGTGCCAGCAGCTTGGACACCTATCTCCACTTT.

This clonotype has at least ten counts. The chain uses TRBV28 and TRBJ2-7; unclear D gene. V dropped 7 bases and J dropped 2 bases, with 12 bases sitting between them. CDR3 length: 13 amino acids. Germline lookup yields CDR1 MDHEN and CDR2 SYDVKM. CDR3 coding DNA: TGTGCCAGCACCGATCAACCACCCTACGAGCAGTACTTC. Its protein product is CASTDQPPYEQYF.

This clonotype was detected a few times. The chain has TRBV20-1 and TRBJ1-1, with 9 nucleotides matching TRBD1. Germline trimming cut 6 bases from V and 7 bases from J; bases unmatched to any gene: 15. Germline V CDR1 and CDR2: DFQATT, SNEGSKA (reference sequence). This CDR3 region has 15 residues. In nucleotides, the CDR3 is TGCAGTGCGAGTCAACCCGGGACAGGGCGAGGTGAAGCTTTCTTT. Amino acid sequence: CSASQPGTGRGEAFF.

This clonotype was observed a few times. The gene calls are TRBV27 and TRBJ2-1, with 10 bases matching TRBD1. Germline lookup yields CDR1 MNHEY and CDR2 SMNVEV (reference sequence). Unmatched junction bases numbered 13, after V lost 8 bases and J lost 9 bases. The CDR3 contains 15 residues. The CDR3 DNA is TGTGCCAGCTCACGGGACAGGGGCGCGGGGAGTGAGCAGTTCTTC. Translation gives CASSRDRGAGSEQFF.

The rearrangement links TRBV20-1 to TRBJ2-5, with D perhaps assigned TRBD1 or TRBD2 (5 bases each). CDR3 length: 13 amino acids. The germline V gene encodes CDR1 DFQATT and CDR2 SNEGSKA (reference sequence). V lost 0 bases to trimming and J lost 3 bases, with 8 bases between them. The CDR3 loop reads CSARDRGEETQYF. The CDR3 nucleotides are TGCAGTGCTAGAGATCGGGGCGAAGAGACCCAGTACTTC.

This clonotype was seen a handful of times. This chain uses TRBV28 with TRBJ1-2; tentatively, D is TRBD1 (5 bases). V lost 5 bases and J lost 4, with 17 bases in between. The CDR3 is 15 amino acids. Germline V gene data show CDR1 as MDHEN and CDR2 as SYDVKM. This CDR3 reads CASSGETERGYGYTF. The CDR3 DNA reads as TGTGCCAGCAGTGGGGAGACAGAACGGGGCTATGGCTACACCTTC.

In this sample, this clonotype turned up many times. The chain combines TRBV6-6 with TRBJ2-5; 9 bases match TRBD2. Germline lookup yields CDR1 MNHNY and CDR2 SVGAGI (reference sequence). The ends lost 7 bases at V and 1 base at J; junction bases unmatched: 10. The CDR3 is 16 amino acids. The CDR3 here is CASKKSAGGFQETQYF. Written as DNA, the CDR3 is TGTGCCAGCAAGAAGTCAGCGGGGGGATTCCAAGAGACCCAGTACTTC.

This clonotype was counted a few times. The CDR3 loop is CASSFATGTQETQYF. The CDR3 DNA follows: TGCGCCAGCAGCTTTGCAACGGGGACCCAAGAGACCCAGTACTTC. The chain is built from TRBV5-1 and TRBJ2-5; D possibly matches TRBD1 or TRBD2 (5 bases each). The CDR3 spans 15 residues. V was clipped by 2 bases and J by 1 base, with 12 bases between them. Per germline, CDR1 SGHRS and CDR2 YFSETQ.

This clonotype was detected many times. V usage is TRBV7-2 and J usage is TRBJ2-5, with TRBD2 matching 11 bases. The CDR3 runs to 14 residues. The germline gives CDR1 SGHTA, CDR2 FQGNSA. V trimming: 5 bases; J trimming: 4 bases; junction bases outside the gene matches: 3. CDR3 in amino acids: CASSTGLAGETQYF. Written as DNA, the CDR3 is TGTGCCAGCAGCACTGGACTAGCGGGAGAGACCCAGTACTTC.

The chain combines TRBV7-2 with TRBJ2-7; TRBD1 matches 8 bases. The junction had 8 bases not matched to a gene; V was cut back by 7 bases and J by 0 bases. Germline V gene data show CDR1 as SGHTA and CDR2 as FQGNSA. This CDR3 spans 15 amino acids. CDR3 sequence (DNA): TGTGCCAGCAACCAGGACAGGGTCGACTCCTACGAGCAGTACTTC. Translated, it gives CASNQDRVDSYEQYF.

The chain has TRBV20-1 and TRBJ2-5, with 13 bases that match TRBD2. CDR3 size: 17 residues. Germline loops: CDR1 DFQATT, CDR2 SNEGSKA (reference sequence). V was pared by 6 bases and J by 5 bases, with 15 bases of the junction left unmatched. CDR3 sequence (DNA): TGCAGTGCGGTTGGGACTAGCGGGACCCCCCACGGGGAGACCCAGTACTTC. As protein: CSAVGTSGTPHGETQYF.

There are a few counts of this clonotype. The V gene is TRBV20-1, the J gene TRBJ2-1; D gene ambiguous. The germline gives CDR1 DFQATT, CDR2 SNEGSKA (reference sequence). Trimming took 5 bases from V and 6 from J, leaving 17 bases between them. The CDR3 is 14 residues long. The CDR3 nucleotides are TGCAGTGCTCTGCGTTGGGCGTCGGCCAATGAGCAGTTCTTC. This translates into CSALRWASANEQFF.

This clonotype occurred many times. DNA of the CDR3: TGTGCCAGCAGTACCGGCGGGGGGTGGGGGCCCTACGAGCAGTACTTC. Protein sequence: CASSTGGGWGPYEQYF. J is TRBJ2-7 and V is TRBV6-5; 8 bases line up with TRBD2. Germline CDR1 MNHEY, CDR2 SVGAGI. The CDR3 spans 16 residues. The J segment lost 2 bases and the V segment lost 5 bases, leaving 11 bases of the junction unmatched.

The chain has TRBV10-3 and TRBJ1-3; D gene unclear. Germline CDR1 and CDR2: ENHRY and SYGVKD. The V and J ends lost 6 bases and 0 bases respectively, with 12 bases between them. The CDR3 has 15 amino acids. The CDR3 is CAIRGEANSGNTIYF. CDR3 DNA: TGTGCCATCAGAGGAGAGGCTAACTCTGGAAACACCATATATTTT.

Written as DNA, the CDR3 is TGTGCCAGCAGTTTATTCGGGAGGGGCGAGCAGTTCTTC. It codes for CASSLFGRGEQFF. V usage is TRBV12-3 or TRBV12-4 and J usage is TRBJ2-1; 8 nucleotides agree with TRBD2. The CDR3 extends over 13 amino acids. After removal of 2 bases from V and 10 bases from J, the junction contained 4 bases not matched to a gene.

This clonotype was observed a few times. Here the CDR3 DNA reads TGTGCCAGCAGCAAAGGGGGAGACAGAGAGTCATCCTACGAGCAGTACTTC. Translation gives CASSKGGDRESSYEQYF. J is TRBJ2-7 and V is TRBV21-1; the listed D gene, TRBD1, was not tested against the DNA. TRBV21-1 constitutes a pseudogene. The CDR3 spans 17 residues.